This T cell receptor (beta chain) was captured in a study of cytotoxic CD8 clonotypes in ibrutinib-treated CLL. Germline V gene data show CDR1 as WSHSY and CDR2 as SAAADI. CDR3 length: 15 residues. The V and J ends lost 1 base and 0 bases respectively, with 4 bases between them. Using immunoSEQ multiplex PCR, the repertoire was profiled, and TCRdb retains in-frame clones only, with some absent. This sample carries 150,000 to 200,000 clones, around 84% of them seen once, and the ten largest clones take roughly 1.9%. This clonotype was sampled from a human donor with chronic lymphocytic leukemia. The specimen was PBMCs, collected after 12 months of ibrutinib treatment. The rearrangement uses TRBV10-2 and TRBJ2-6; D gene unclear. CDR3 amino acids: CASSEWPSGANVLTF. The CDR3 DNA sequence: TGCGCCAGCAGTGAGTGGCCCTCTGGGGCCAACGTCCTGACTTTC.